The 2 T cell receptor beta chains presented below share a single source sample, sequenced in a study of radiation and T cells in renal cell carcinoma. Time point denoted: blood 4 weeks post-SBRT, at nephrectomy. Sample treatment: 15 Gy SBRT to primary tumor, nephrectomy 4 weeks later. Sequenced by immunoSEQ multiplex PCR; TCRdb stores in-frame clones only, minus some. The table includes approximately 85,000 clones, roughly nine tenths detected once. The sample was blood, taken from a patient whose treatment included radiotherapy and nephrectomy. All receptors come from a woman aged 70-85 years with renal cell carcinoma.

The chain recombines TRBV7-6 with TRBJ2-3; tentatively, D is TRBD1 (6 bases). V lost 6 bases and J 0 bases, leaving 13 bases between the germline ends. The CDR3 runs 15 residues. In germline, CDR1 is SGHVS, CDR2 FNYEAQ. CDR3 region: CASRKLGQSTDTQYF. The CDR3 DNA sequence: TGTGCCAGCAGGAAACTAGGACAGAGCACAGATACGCAGTATTTT.

This sequence joins TRBV9 and TRBJ2-3; D possibly corresponds to TRBD2 (6 bases). V was pared by 1 base and J by 1 base, with 13 bases between. Germline V gene data show CDR1 as SGDLS and CDR2 as YYNGEE. This CDR3 is 16 amino acids long. CDR3: CASSVTPLAGTDTQYF. In DNA form, the CDR3 reads TGTGCCAGCAGCGTAACCCCACTAGCAGGCACAGATACGCAGTATTTT.